The T cell receptor beta chain described here comes from a study of human T cells and chemical hapten exposure. Germline V CDR1 and CDR2: GTSNPN, SVGIG (reference sequence). V trimming: 5 bases; J trimming: 5 bases; junction bases outside the gene matches: 5. This CDR3 is 13 amino acids long. This sample's time point: pre-sensitization, week 0. The sample's treatment: therapeutic diphenylcyclopropenone sensitization with weekly scalp DPC. Each cDNA molecule in the library carried unique molecular identifiers. TCRdb reanalysed the RACE reads using MiXCR and keeps one entry per CDR3 protein. The data hold more than 75,000 distinct CDR3 sequences, with 8% to 10% observed a single time. Study conclusions and caveats: All donors were alopecia patients, so their immunity may differ from that of healthy people.

This clonotype was counted many times. Its antigen is not identified. This rearrangement joins TRBV30 to TRBJ2-5, with 10 positions matching TRBD1. The source was whole blood, collected in connection with sensitization to the hapten diphenylcyclopropenone (DPC). The TCR originated in a woman aged 40 to 50 with alopecia areata. Some clones in this sample may be carry-over from other donors' samples. CDR3 sequence reads: CAWGQGERETQYF. The CDR3 bases are TGTGCCTGGGGACAGGGGGAAAGGGAGACCCAGTACTTC.